What follows are 7 T cell receptor beta chains derived from one specimen sequenced in a study of cytomegalovirus exposure and HLA in healthy donors. PCR involved 60 Vbeta and 13 Jbeta primers. TCRdb's table, derived via immunoSEQ multiplex PCR, lists solely in-frame clones and lacks some. The data hold 130,000 or so clones, with roughly 66% observed a single time. The sequencing input was PBMCs. Receptor source: a woman in her sixties or seventies in good health and CMV-seronegative.

The chain employs TRBV5-6 and TRBJ2-5, with 7 bases lining up with TRBD2. CDR1 is SGHDT and CDR2 is YYEEEE in the germline V gene. This CDR3 contains 15 residues. Unmatched junction bases numbered 5, after V lost 1 base and J lost 2 bases. The CDR3 nucleotides read TGTGCCAGCAGCTTGATGAGCGGGGTACAAGAGACCCAGTACTTC. This encodes CASSLMSGVQETQYF.

The chain links TRBV9 to TRBJ2-7; D unclear. Germline V gene data show CDR1 as SGDLS and CDR2 as YYNGEE. The CDR3 has 14 residues. V was clipped by 0 bases and J by 0 bases, with 7 bases between them. CDR3 sequence (DNA): TGTGCCAGCAGCGTAGGCTCAGTCTCCTACGAGCAGTACTTC. It encodes CASSVGSVSYEQYF.

This chain connects TRBV6-5 to TRBJ1-2; 9 nucleotides line up with TRBD1. This CDR3 has 14 amino acids. V trimming: 2 bases; J trimming: 8 bases; junction bases outside the gene matches: 6. CDR1 and CDR2 (germline): MNHEY, SVGAGI. CDR3 DNA sequence: TGTGCCAGCAGTTACGGTAGACAGGGGGGAGGCTACACCTTC. Translating it yields CASSYGRQGGGYTF.

This clone was seen a few times. The chain has TRBV7-8 and TRBJ1-1, with 8 bases lining up with TRBD1. In germline, CDR1 is SGHVS, CDR2 FQNEAQ. V dropped 4 bases and J dropped 6; count of bases not matched to a gene: 10. The CDR3 runs 15 residues. The CDR3 sequence: CASSSRTGTVAEAFF. The CDR3 region has the DNA TGTGCCAGCAGCTCTCGGACAGGGACGGTGGCTGAAGCTTTCTTT. Full variable domain (remainder filled in from reference TRBV7-8 and TRBJ1-1): GAGVSQSPRYKVAKRGQDVALRCDPISGHVSLFWYQQALGQGPEFLTYFQNEAQLDKSGLPSDRFFAERPEGSVSTLKIQRTQQEDSAVYLCASSSRTGTVAEAFFGQGTRLTVV.

This clone came up a few times. The chain combines TRBV5-1 with TRBJ2-2; 8 nucleotides line up with TRBD1. J was trimmed by 7 bases and V by 1 base; bases with no gene match: 6. This CDR3 spans 15 amino acids. Germline assignment: CDR1 SGHRS and CDR2 YFSETQ. The CDR3 DNA sequence: TGCGCCAGCAGCTTGTCGACAGGGGAAGGCGGGGAGCTGTTTTTT. Amino acids: CASSLSTGEGGELFF. Looking up the rest from reference TRBV5-1 and TRBJ2-2 gives the full variable domain: KAGVTQTPRYLIKTRGQQVTLSCSPISGHRSVSWYQQTPGQGLQFLFEYFSETQRNKGNFPGRFSGRQFSNSRSEMNVSTLELGDSALYLCASSLSTGEGGELFFGEGSRLTVL.

The genes are TRBV7-8 and TRBJ2-7; the D gene is possibly TRBD2 (6 bases). The CDR3 length is 13 residues. CDR1 SGHVS and CDR2 FQNEAQ come from the germline V gene. Trimming removed 3 bases from V and 3 bases from J, with 9 bases in between. CDR3 in amino acids: CASSLRGNYEQYF. The CDR3 DNA is TGTGCCAGCAGCTTGCGGGGTAACTACGAGCAGTACTTC.

In its sample, this clone was seen a few times. The rearrangement joins TRBV5-1 to TRBJ1-1; 7 bases agree with TRBD1. V was clipped by 2 bases and J by 7 bases; unmatched bases: 5. The CDR3 sequence is 13 residues long. The V gene's germline CDR1 is SGHRS and CDR2 YFSETQ. The CDR3 nucleotides read TGCGCCAGCAGCTTAGCCGGGACAGATGAAGCTTTCTTT. Its translation: CASSLAGTDEAFF.